What follows are 9 T cell receptor beta chains derived from one specimen sequenced in a study of blood T cell repertoires in COVID-19. Data came from immunoSEQ multiplex PCR; TCRdb stores just in-frame clones and leaves some out. The sample lists approximately 150,000 clones, roughly 90% occurring once. Input material: peripheral blood. The receptors here all came from a human donor with COVID-19, enrolled during active disease. The donor label of this sample is uncertain.

In nucleotides, the CDR3 is TGTGCCAGCAGTGATGGGGGGGACCATGGCTACACCTTC. Translated: CASSDGGDHGYTF. The chain recombines TRBV6-1 with TRBJ1-2; weak D call: TRBD1 (5 bases). Trimming shortened V by 3 bases and J by 6 bases, and 11 bases separated the two germline ends. The CDR3 has 13 amino acids. Germline values: CDR1 MNHNS, CDR2 SASEGT.

This clone appeared once. This rearrangement joins TRBV7-6 to TRBJ1-3, with D maybe TRBD1 (6 bases). This CDR3 is 15 amino acids long. Trimming took off 6 bases at V and 11 bases at J, with 23 bases between the two ends. Germline-derived CDR1 and CDR2 are SGHVS and FNYEAQ. CDR3 in DNA: TGTGCCAGCAGAGCGCGACAGGACCCTCTTACCCCCATATATTTT. This translates into CASRARQDPLTPIYF.

The chain links TRBV27 to TRBJ1-5, with a weak D call TRBD1 (6 bases). This CDR3 has 14 residues. Germline loops: CDR1 MNHEY, CDR2 SMNVEV (reference sequence). Trimming shortened V by 8 bases and J by 8 bases, and 19 bases separated the two germline ends. CDR3 loop: CASRTRGMVEPQHF. The CDR3 DNA reads TGTGCCAGCCGCACGAGGGGGATGGTTGAGCCCCAGCATTTT.

The CDR3 DNA sequence: TGTGCCAGCAGACTCGGGACCCTGGAGGGCGAGCAGTACTTC. Translating gives CASRLGTLEGEQYF. The chain joins TRBV6-5 to TRBJ2-7; a weak D match, TRBD2 (6 bases). The length of the CDR3 is 14 residues. Germline V gives CDR1 MNHEY, CDR2 SVGAGI. Trimming cost V 6 bases and J 6 bases, with 18 bases left between them.

This chain joins TRBV11-3 and TRBJ1-1; D ambiguous. The CDR3 runs 15 residues. Germline CDR1 reads SGHNT; CDR2 reads YENEEA. V lost 3 bases and J 1 base, leaving 12 bases between the germline ends. The CDR3 region is CASSLEGGENTEAFF. The CDR3, as DNA: TGTGCCAGCAGCTTGGAGGGTGGAGAGAACACTGAAGCTTTCTTT.

J is TRBJ1-3 and V is TRBV7-3, with 8 positions matching TRBD1. J lost 4 bases, V lost 3 bases, and 2 bases had no gene match. The V gene's germline CDR1 is SGHTA and CDR2 FQGTGA. The CDR3 has 14 amino acids. The DNA of the CDR3 is TGTGCCAGCAGCTTGACAGGGGAAGGAAACACCATATATTTT. It yields the protein CASSLTGEGNTIYF.

The V gene is TRBV25-1, the J gene TRBJ1-1; 8 nucleotides line up with TRBD1. The CDR3 covers 14 residues. Germline V CDR1 and CDR2: MGHDK, SYGVNS. Losses at the gene ends were 4 bases for V and 1 base for J; bases not matched to a gene: 2. The CDR3 nucleotides read TGTGCCAGCAGTGGGACAGGGAGGAACACTGAAGCTTTCTTT. Its protein product is CASSGTGRNTEAFF.

This clone was detected once. This chain uses TRBV7-9 with TRBJ2-4; a possible D gene is TRBD2 (6 bases). CDR3 length: 15 residues. Trimming removed 5 bases from V and 7 bases from J, with 18 bases in between. Germline V gene sequence: CDR1 SEHNR, CDR2 FQNEAQ (reference sequence). CDR3 residues: CASSPRGGVRNIQYF. The CDR3 DNA is TGTGCCAGCAGCCCCCGCGGCGGGGTGAGGAACATTCAGTACTTC.

The chain links TRBV7-9 to TRBJ1-5, with 11 bases identical to TRBD1. Germline CDR1 and CDR2: SEHNR and FQNEAQ (reference sequence). Trimming cost V 5 bases and J 5 bases; bases outside gene matches: 8. CDR3 length: 16 amino acids. In DNA, the CDR3 is TGTGCCAGCAGCACTTGGACAGGGGGCGGTTATCAGCCCCAGCATTTT. Translated, it gives CASSTWTGGGYQPQHF.